The TCR beta chain described here comes from a study of T cells after posttransplantation cyclophosphamide. Study-level findings and limits: Skin or GI-infiltrating T cells shared few TRB sequences with blood.

This CDR3 region has 14 residues. V lost 7 bases to trimming and J lost 9 bases; unmatched junction nucleotides: 11. Per the germline V gene, CDR1 is LNHDA and CDR2 is SQIVND (reference sequence). Notes on this clone: What it binds is unknown.

Sequencing used immunoSEQ multiplex PCR; TCRdb keeps in-frame clones, though not all of them. This table has tens of thousands of clones, about 76% appearing once. The receptor was isolated from a woman aged 55-69 years in good health, CMV-negative, and a related stem cell transplant donor. The sequenced sample was memory CD4+ T cells sorted from PBMCs. The V call is TRBV19, the J call TRBJ1-5; 8 nucleotides agree with TRBD1. CDR3 protein: CASTRGQGNWPQHF. CDR3 coding DNA: TGTGCCAGTACCCGTGGACAGGGCAATTGGCCCCAGCATTTT.